The 31 T cell receptor beta chains below were found in one sample sequenced in a study of T cell changes during pregnancy in multiple sclerosis. Generated by immunoSEQ multiplex PCR, the TCRdb table keeps only in-frame clones and is missing some. This sample yields about 96,000 clones, of which 80% to 95% are seen a single time; roughly 3% belongs to the top ten. The source material was peripheral blood, sampled in the first trimester of pregnancy. The receptors come from a female donor with multiple sclerosis, enrolled in a pregnancy study.

The chain has TRBV4-1 and TRBJ2-7; 8 positions match TRBD2. The CDR3 spans 14 residues. Germline-derived CDR1 and CDR2 are MGHRA and YSYEKL. J was trimmed by 5 bases and V by 3 bases; bases with no gene match: 6. CDR3 DNA: TGCGCCAGCAGCCACCAAGCGGGAGTCAACGAGCAGTACTTC. As protein: CASSHQAGVNEQYF.

The chain links TRBV6-1 to TRBJ1-5, with 10 bases lining up with TRBD1. V was clipped by 7 bases and J by 2 bases; unmatched bases: 8. The CDR3 loop spans 16 amino acids. The germline gives CDR1 MNHNS, CDR2 SASEGT. The chain's CDR3 is CASIDRGLVGNQPQHF. CDR3 sequence (DNA): TGTGCCAGCATTGACAGGGGGCTGGTGGGCAATCAGCCCCAGCATTTT.

The J gene is TRBJ2-1, the V gene TRBV2; tentative D call: TRBD1 (5 bases). The CDR3 is made up of 15 amino acids. V was cut by 3 bases and J by 6 bases, with 15 bases left in between. Germline assignment: CDR1 SNHLY and CDR2 FYNNEI. CDR3 nucleotide sequence: TGTGCCAGCAGTGAGCCCCTCGGAAGGGGCAATGAGCAGTTCTTC. It specifies CASSEPLGRGNEQFF.

The chain couples TRBV5-1 to TRBJ2-3; 9 nucleotides match TRBD1. V gave up 4 bases and J gave up 0 bases; unmatched junction bases: 12. The CDR3 has 18 residues. Germline V CDR1 and CDR2: SGHRS, YFSETQ. The CDR3 nucleotides read TGCGCCAGCAGCCGTACGCCGGGACAGGGACTTAGCACAGATACGCAGTATTTT. It encodes CASSRTPGQGLSTDTQYF. Combining the CDR3 with reference TRBV5-1 and TRBJ2-3 gives the whole variable domain KAGVTQTPRYLIKTRGQQVTLSCSPISGHRSVSWYQQTPGQGLQFLFEYFSETQRNKGNFPGRFSGRQFSNSRSEMNVSTLELGDSALYLCASSRTPGQGLSTDTQYFGPGTRLTVL.

The V call is TRBV2, the J call TRBJ1-3; D remains unclear. Germline V gene sequence: CDR1 SNHLY, CDR2 FYNNEI. Trimming took off 7 bases at V and 0 bases at J, with 7 bases between the two ends. This CDR3 is built from 13 residues. As DNA, the CDR3 is TGTGCCAGCACAGAAACCTCTGGAAACACCATATATTTT. Its translation: CASTETSGNTIYF.

This sequence joins TRBV10-1 and TRBJ1-1, with D unclear. The CDR3 spans 13 residues. Trimming removed 3 bases from V and 8 bases from J, with 13 bases in between. Germline V gene lookup returns CDR1 WNHNN and CDR2 SYGVQD (reference sequence). The CDR3 region is CASSDRSRLEAFF. Here the CDR3 DNA reads TGCGCCAGCAGTGATCGCTCTAGACTCGAAGCTTTCTTT.

This clone was counted a few times. The chain recombines TRBV2 with TRBJ1-3, with a possible D match to TRBD1 (6 bases). Germline V gene sequence: CDR1 SNHLY, CDR2 FYNNEI. The CDR3 consists of 14 residues. V was trimmed by 7 bases and J by 1 base, leaving 11 bases between them. The CDR3: CASTLGGSGNTIYF. The CDR3 region has the DNA TGTGCCAGCACCCTAGGGGGTTCTGGAAACACCATATATTTT.

The chain joins TRBV27 to TRBJ2-7; 9 bases fit TRBD2. Germline V CDR1 and CDR2: MNHEY, SMNVEV (reference sequence). The CDR3 runs 15 residues. The V and J ends lost 5 bases and 4 bases, in that order; junction bases with no gene match: 9. CDR3 in amino acids: CASSMTSGPRYEQYF. The CDR3 DNA reads as TGTGCCAGCAGTATGACTAGCGGTCCCCGGTACGAGCAGTACTTC.

The CDR3 loop is CASSPGTSGAFYEQYF. The CDR3 DNA is TGCGCCAGCAGCCCGGGGACTAGCGGAGCCTTCTACGAGCAGTACTTC. V and J are TRBV5-1 and TRBJ2-7; 11 nucleotides align to TRBD2. V shed 4 bases and J 3 bases; nucleotides not matched to a gene: 9. The germline V gene has CDR1 SGHRS and CDR2 YFSETQ. The CDR3 loop spans 16 amino acids.

This clone was counted between two and nine times. This chain uses TRBV5-1 with TRBJ2-3; 8 bases fit TRBD2. After removal of 4 bases from V and 1 base from J, the junction contained 8 bases not matched to a gene. Germline-derived CDR1 and CDR2 are SGHRS and YFSETQ. This CDR3 contains 16 residues. CDR3 sequence: CASSPGLAGRTDTQYF. The CDR3 region has the DNA TGCGCCAGCAGCCCCGGACTAGCTGGTCGCACAGATACGCAGTATTTT.

The J gene is TRBJ2-7, the V gene TRBV28; TRBD2 matches 8 bases. V trimming: 2 bases; J trimming: 0 bases; junction bases outside the gene matches: 0. CDR1 and CDR2 (germline): MDHEN, SYDVKM. CDR3 length: 14 residues. CDR3 amino acids: CASSLAGGSYEQYF. Written as DNA, the CDR3 is TGTGCCAGCAGTTTAGCGGGAGGCTCCTACGAGCAGTACTTC. Full variable domain (remainder filled in from reference TRBV28 and TRBJ2-7): DVKVTQSSRYLVKRTGEKVFLECVQDMDHENMFWYRQDPGLGLRLIYFSYDVKMKEKGDIPEGYSVSREKKERFSLILESASTNQTSMYLCASSLAGGSYEQYFGPGTRLTVT.

The gene calls are TRBV9 and TRBJ2-6, with 8 bases lining up with TRBD2. This CDR3 is 17 amino acids long. The ends lost 4 bases at V and 1 base at J; junction bases unmatched: 7. In germline, CDR1 is SGDLS, CDR2 YYNGEE. The CDR3 region has the DNA TGTGCCAGCAGCTTAGACGGGGGGGGGTCTGGGGCCAACGTCCTGACTTTC. Amino acid sequence: CASSLDGGGSGANVLTF.

V is TRBV2 and J is TRBJ2-1; 7 bases agree with TRBD1. V lost 1 base, J lost 3 bases, and 6 bases stayed unmatched. The CDR3 length is 16 residues. Germline loops: CDR1 SNHLY, CDR2 FYNNEI. CDR3 sequence reads: CASSEGTGQNYNEQFF. The CDR3 DNA reads as TGTGCCAGCAGTGAAGGGACGGGACAGAACTACAATGAGCAGTTCTTC. Combining the CDR3 with reference TRBV2 and TRBJ2-1 gives the whole variable domain EPEVTQTPSHQVTQMGQEVILRCVPISNHLYFYWYRQILGQKVEFLVSFYNNEISEKSEIFDDQFSVERPDGSNFTLKIRSTKLEDSAMYFCASSEGTGQNYNEQFFGPGTRLTVL.

The rearrangement joins TRBV28 to TRBJ2-7; 7 bases are a match to TRBD1. CDR1 and CDR2 from the germline V gene are MDHEN and SYDVKM. With 5 bases clipped from V and 7 bases from J, the junction kept 5 bases outside the gene matches. The CDR3 runs to 12 residues. CDR3 sequence (DNA): TGTGCCAGCAGTCGAGGGGGCTGGGAGCAGTACTTC. Protein: CASSRGGWEQYF.

J is TRBJ2-2 and V is TRBV5-1; 13 bases line up with TRBD2. Germline-derived CDR1 and CDR2 are SGHRS and YFSETQ. There are 16 residues in the CDR3. Trimming took 3 bases from V and 6 from J; bases not matched to a gene: 5. CDR3 nucleotide sequence: TGCGCCAGCAGCTCAGGACTAGCGGGAGCCGCCGGGGAGCTGTTTTTT. Translated: CASSSGLAGAAGELFF.

This chain connects TRBV11-1 to TRBJ2-2, with D maybe TRBD1 (5 bases). The CDR3 has 16 residues. CDR1 and CDR2 (germline): SGHAT, FQDESV (reference sequence). With 0 bases removed from V and 4 bases from J, the gap between germline ends came to 12 bases. The CDR3 DNA sequence: TGTGCCAGCAGCTTAGCGCTAGGGGTGAGCACCGGGGAGCTGTTTTTT. Translated: CASSLALGVSTGELFF.

CDR3 residues: CASSYRELETQYF. DNA for the CDR3: TGTGCCAGCAGTTACCGGGAACTAGAGACCCAGTACTTC. The chain uses TRBV6-6 and TRBJ2-5; tentative D call: TRBD2 (5 bases). The CDR3 loop spans 13 amino acids. The germline V and J ends were trimmed by 2 bases and 4 bases, with 8 bases remaining between them. The germline gives CDR1 MNHNY, CDR2 SVGAGI (reference sequence).

This chain uses TRBV27 with TRBJ2-5; perhaps TRBD2 as D (5 bases). Per germline, CDR1 MNHEY and CDR2 SMNVEV (reference sequence). The germline V and J ends were trimmed by 5 bases and 5 bases, with 9 bases remaining between them. The CDR3 runs 12 residues. In DNA form, the CDR3 reads TGTGCCAGCAGTAGCCGCGGGGAGACCCAGTACTTC. The encoded protein is CASSSRGETQYF.

The chain combines TRBV29-1 with TRBJ2-2; 13 bases map to TRBD2. Trimming at V came to 8 bases and at J to 5 bases, leaving 5 bases not matched to a gene. Germline lookup yields CDR1 SQVTM and CDR2 ANQGSEA. The CDR3 sequence is 14 residues long. The CDR3 reads CSFGTSGTTGELFF. The DNA for the CDR3 is TGCAGCTTCGGGACTAGCGGGACTACCGGGGAGCTGTTTTTT.

The chain is built from TRBV2 and TRBJ2-1, with 7 bases fitting TRBD2. The CDR3 contains 14 residues. The germline gives CDR1 SNHLY, CDR2 FYNNEI. Losses at the gene ends were 5 bases for V and 5 bases for J; bases not matched to a gene: 6. The CDR3 is CASSLRTSNNEQFF. The CDR3 region has the DNA TGTGCCAGCAGTTTACGGACTAGTAACAATGAGCAGTTCTTC.

The chain has TRBV5-1 and TRBJ1-3; 9 bases map to TRBD1. Germline V lookup: CDR1 SGHRS, CDR2 YFSETQ. The CDR3 runs 15 residues. Germline trimming cut 4 bases from V and 4 bases from J; bases unmatched to any gene: 6. Written as DNA, the CDR3 is TGCGCCAGCAGCCTGACAGGGGGTACGGGAAACACCATATATTTT. Encoded protein: CASSLTGGTGNTIYF.

The chain combines TRBV7-8 with TRBJ1-2; tentatively, D is TRBD1 (6 bases). This CDR3 contains 16 residues. CDR1 and CDR2 (germline): SGHVS, FQNEAQ. V lost 0 bases and J 2 bases, leaving 13 bases between the germline ends. CDR3 loop: CASSLARRGENYGYTF. The CDR3 nucleotides are TGTGCCAGCAGCTTAGCGCGCAGGGGCGAGAACTATGGCTACACCTTC.

Only one count was recorded for this clone. The gene calls are TRBV30 and TRBJ2-2; 7 bases line up with TRBD2. CDR1 is GTSNPN, CDR2 SVGIG, per germline (reference sequence). This CDR3 is 16 amino acids long. The V gene end was trimmed by 3 bases and the J gene end by 1 base; junction bases not matched to a gene: 8. CDR3 amino acids: CAWSAGPSGNTGELFF. Here the CDR3 DNA reads TGTGCCTGGAGCGCCGGGCCTAGCGGGAACACCGGGGAGCTGTTTTTT.

This clone was detected only once. The chain is built from TRBV28 and TRBJ1-5; 8 bases align to TRBD1. V gave up 7 bases and J gave up 7 bases; unmatched junction bases: 3. CDR1 and CDR2 (germline): MDHEN, SYDVKM. The CDR3 is made up of 12 amino acids. The CDR3 DNA reads as TGTGCCAGCAAACAGGGGGGGCAGCCCCAGCATTTT. Its translation: CASKQGGQPQHF. The whole variable domain, remainder taken from reference TRBV28 and TRBJ1-5, is DVKVTQSSRYLVKRTGEKVFLECVQDMDHENMFWYRQDPGLGLRLIYFSYDVKMKEKGDIPEGYSVSREKKERFSLILESASTNQTSMYLCASKQGGQPQHFGDGTRLSIL.

The gene calls are TRBV6-6 and TRBJ2-7; maybe TRBD2 (5 bases). The V end was cut by 6 bases, the J end by 0 bases, with 9 bases between. CDR3 length: 13 amino acids. Germline assignment: CDR1 MNHNY and CDR2 SVGAGI (reference sequence). The CDR3 protein is CASRLRVSYEQYF. The CDR3 DNA reads TGTGCCAGCAGATTGAGGGTCTCCTACGAGCAGTACTTC.

The chain has TRBV27 and TRBJ2-7; TRBD1 matches at 9 bases. Losses at the gene ends were 7 bases for V and 2 bases for J; bases not matched to a gene: 12. The V gene's germline CDR1 is MNHEY and CDR2 SMNVEV (reference sequence). The CDR3 sequence is 16 residues long. CDR3 loop: CASKLDGGQGPYEQYF. In nucleotides, the CDR3 is TGTGCCAGCAAACTTGATGGGGGACAGGGCCCCTACGAGCAGTACTTC.

This chain links TRBV4-2 with TRBJ1-6, with 11 bases lining up with TRBD1. Trimming removed 3 bases from V and 9 bases from J; junction bases left unmatched: 4. Germline V CDR1 and CDR2: LGHNA, YNFKEQ. The CDR3 is 15 amino acids. The DNA for the CDR3 is TGTGCCAGCAGCCAGGACAGGGGGCCTGTTTCACCCCTCCACTTT. It yields the protein CASSQDRGPVSPLHF.

V is TRBV7-9 and J is TRBJ2-5; D is perhaps TRBD2 (6 bases). V was pared by 2 bases and J by 5 bases, with 12 bases between. The CDR3 extends over 14 amino acids. Germline V gene lookup returns CDR1 SEHNR and CDR2 FQNEAQ (reference sequence). In nucleotides, the CDR3 is TGTGCCAGCAGCTTATTCGGGGGTGGGGAGACCCAGTACTTC. This translates into CASSLFGGGETQYF.

The J gene is TRBJ1-1, the V gene TRBV28; no reliable D call. Germline CDR1 MDHEN, CDR2 SYDVKM. V was shortened by 0 bases and J by 10 bases, with 9 bases between the two germline ends. The CDR3 consists of 12 residues. CDR3 residues: CASSLWSEGAFF. The CDR3 nucleotides read TGTGCCAGCAGTTTATGGAGTGAGGGAGCTTTCTTT. Drawing the rest from reference TRBV28 and TRBJ1-1, the complete variable domain is DVKVTQSSRYLVKRTGEKVFLECVQDMDHENMFWYRQDPGLGLRLIYFSYDVKMKEKGDIPEGYSVSREKKERFSLILESASTNQTSMYLCASSLWSEGAFFGQGTRLTVV.

The chain couples TRBV4-2 to TRBJ1-4; 8 nucleotides line up with TRBD1. After removal of 5 bases from V and 5 bases from J, the junction contained 7 bases not matched to a gene. Germline V gene data show CDR1 as LGHNA and CDR2 as YNFKEQ. The CDR3 loop spans 15 amino acids. CDR3 sequence reads: CASSVTGVGNEKLFF. The DNA of the CDR3 is TGTGCCAGCAGCGTGACAGGGGTTGGAAATGAAAAACTGTTTTTT.

In its sample, this clone was seen once. This chain joins TRBV30 and TRBJ1-1; 7 bases are a match to TRBD1. CDR3 length: 13 residues. In germline, CDR1 is GTSNPN, CDR2 SVGIG (reference sequence). The V segment lost 3 bases and the J segment 3 bases; nucleotides outside the gene matches: 4. The CDR3 sequence: CAWRTGRDTEAFF. CDR3 DNA: TGTGCCTGGAGGACAGGGAGAGACACTGAAGCTTTCTTT. Drawing the rest from reference TRBV30 and TRBJ1-1, the complete variable domain is SQTIHQWPATLVQPVGSPLSLECTVEGTSNPNLYWYRQAAGRGLQLLFYSVGIGQISSEVPQNLSASRPQDRQFILSSKKLLLSDSGFYLCAWRTGRDTEAFFGQGTRLTVV.